This T cell receptor beta chain originates from a study of blood T cell repertoires in COVID-19. Study details: COVID-19 samples from acute and convalescent phases originated in the United States, Italy and Spain. Sources were T cells, B-cell-depleted T cells, or PBMCs; the material itself was cDNA or gDNA.

Authors' data handling: Reference gene primer amplification yielded estimated nucleated cell counts. Repertoires were generated with immunoSEQ multiplex PCR, while TCRdb's copy carries only in-frame clones and drops some. For V, J and clone size, that table is used; D and trimming come from the DNA. The sample has under 300,000 clones, roughly 88% seen once. Germline values: CDR1 MNHEY, CDR2 SVGAGI. The length of the CDR3 is 15 residues. V lost 5 bases, J lost 4 bases, and 10 bases stayed unmatched. The sequencing input was peripheral blood. This receptor was taken from a middle-aged woman who had recovered from COVID-19. V is TRBV6-5 and J is TRBJ2-5; 7 bases are shared with TRBD2. CDR3 bases: TGTGCCAGCAGTCAGAGACTAGCAGGCGGAGAGACCCAGTACTTC. Translated, it gives CASSQRLAGGETQYF.